This T cell receptor beta chain was sequenced during a study of OX40 agonist ivuxolimab in advanced cancers. On the study more broadly: Those treated in dose escalation had hepatocellular carcinoma, melanoma, renal cell cancer or head and neck cancer.

This clone was seen only a few times. The antigen is unknown. Study-level findings and limits: The antigen specificity of the peripheral T cells (those that were expanded) was not determined.

Trimming cost V 4 bases and J 3 bases, with 7 bases left between them. This CDR3 has 13 amino acids. From germline, CDR1 is SNHLY and CDR2 FYNNEI. Generated by immunoSEQ multiplex PCR, the TCRdb table keeps only in-frame clones and is missing some. Of around 93,000 clones in the sample, more than 75% were seen once. The specimen comprised CD4+ or CD8+ T cells sorted from blood, sampled in a trial of the OX40 agonist ivuxolimab. The chain joins TRBV2 to TRBJ1-5; no reliable D call. This TCR came from an adult with an advanced solid tumor such as melanoma, head and neck, liver or kidney cancer. The CDR3 DNA reads TGTGCCAGCAGTGCGGATTACAATCAGCCCCAGCATTTT. This gives the protein CASSADYNQPQHF.